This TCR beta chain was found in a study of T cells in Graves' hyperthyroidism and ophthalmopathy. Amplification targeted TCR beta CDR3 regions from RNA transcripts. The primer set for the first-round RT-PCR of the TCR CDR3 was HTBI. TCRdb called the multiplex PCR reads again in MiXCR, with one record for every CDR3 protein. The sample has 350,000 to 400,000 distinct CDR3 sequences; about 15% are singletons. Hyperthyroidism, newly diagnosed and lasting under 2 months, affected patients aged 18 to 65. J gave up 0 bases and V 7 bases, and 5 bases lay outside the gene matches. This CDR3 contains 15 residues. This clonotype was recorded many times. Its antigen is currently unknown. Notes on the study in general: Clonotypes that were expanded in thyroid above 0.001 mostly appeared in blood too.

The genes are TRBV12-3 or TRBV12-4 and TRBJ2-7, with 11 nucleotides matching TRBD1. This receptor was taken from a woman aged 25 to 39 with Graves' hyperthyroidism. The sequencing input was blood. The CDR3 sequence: CASTSGTGGSYEQYF. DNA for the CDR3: TGTGCCAGCACCTCCGGGACAGGGGGCTCCTACGAGCAGTACTTC.